The clone carrying this T cell receptor (beta chain) was counted many times. Per germline, CDR1 SGHTA and CDR2 FQGNSA. V shed 5 bases, J shed 4 bases, and the junction held 4 bases outside the gene matches. The CDR3 is 14 residues long. The sample is drawn from a study of response to subunit inactivated influenza vaccine. TCRdb fed the RT-PCR reads into MiXCR, producing one record per CDR3 protein. The sample carries roughly 780,000 distinct CDR3 sequences, approximately 17% recorded once. This clonotype was obtained from a man aged 45-60 years who received an inactivated influenza vaccine. The gene calls are TRBV7-2 and TRBJ2-2, with 7 positions matching TRBD1. The sequencing here drew on PBMCs from blood, taken around 5 days after vaccination. The CDR3 spells CASSPTGATGELFF. The CDR3 nucleotides read TGTGCCAGCAGCCCTACAGGGGCCACCGGGGAGCTGTTTTTT.